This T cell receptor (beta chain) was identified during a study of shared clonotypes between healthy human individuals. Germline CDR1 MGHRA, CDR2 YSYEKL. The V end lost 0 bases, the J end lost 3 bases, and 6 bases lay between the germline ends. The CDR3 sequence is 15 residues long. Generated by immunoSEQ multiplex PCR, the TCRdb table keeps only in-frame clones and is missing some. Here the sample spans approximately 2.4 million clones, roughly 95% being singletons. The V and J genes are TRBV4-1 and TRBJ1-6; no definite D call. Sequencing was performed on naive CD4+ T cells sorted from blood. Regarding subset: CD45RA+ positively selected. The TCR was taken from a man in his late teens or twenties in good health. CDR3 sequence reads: CASSQDRSYNSPLHF. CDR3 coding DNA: TGCGCCAGCAGCCAAGACAGGAGCTATAATTCACCCCTCCACTTT.